Listed below are T cell receptor beta chains from one sample, sequenced in a study of shared clonotypes between healthy human individuals. Profiled with immunoSEQ multiplex PCR; TCRdb holds only in-frame clones, not every one. The sample contains over 2,000,000 clones, about 93% of which appear only once. Sequencing used naive CD8+ T cells from PBMCs. Receptors originate from a young man in good health. Some clones in this sample may be carry-over from other donors' samples. Both conserved end residues are part of each CDR3. A D gene is named only where the DNA matches it firmly. Clone sizes are given selectively: once, few, many, or a class where the clone is expanded.

j_call v_call clone_size d_call cdr3_nt cdr3_aa
TRBJ1-1 TRBV9 NA TRBD1 TGTGCCAGCAGTAAAAGCCCGGGACAGTCTGAAGCTTTCTTT CASSKSPGQSEAFF
TRBJ2-2 TRBV19 NA NA TGTGCCAGTAGTCCGGGCGGGGAGCTGTTTTTT CASSPGGELFF
TRBJ2-2 TRBV10-3 NA TRBD2 TGTGCCATCAGGGAACTAGCGGCAGGGGCCGGGGAGCTGTTTTTT CAIRELAAGAGELFF
TRBJ1-5 TRBV18 NA TRBD1 TGTGCCAGCTCACCGGGGACAGGGGACGATCAGCCCCAGCATTTT CASSPGTGDDQPQHF
TRBJ2-1 TRBV5-6 NA TRBD1 TGTGCCAGCAGCACCGACAGGGGGGCATCCTACAATGAGCAGTTCTTC CASSTDRGASYNEQFF
TRBJ2-1 TRBV4-3 NA TRBD2 TGCGCCAGCAGCCAAGTGCCGGGGGGGAGGTCTAACAATGAGCAGTTCTTC CASSQVPGGRSNNEQFF
TRBJ1-4 TRBV7-8 NA NA TGTGCCAGCAGCTTAAGGCCAACTGAAAAACTGTTTTTT CASSLRPTEKLFF
TRBJ2-1 TRBV5-5 NA TRBD1 TGTGCCAGCAGCTTACAGGGGGCCAATGAGCAGTTCTTC CASSLQGANEQFF
TRBJ2-1 TRBV27 NA NA TGTGCCAGCAGTTTATGGGCCCCTAGGGGGGGTGGCAATGAGCAGTTCTTC CASSLWAPRGGGNEQFF
TRBJ2-2 TRBV4-1 NA NA TGCGCCAGCCAAGGGGGGACCGGGGAGCTGTTTTTT CASQGGTGELFF
TRBJ2-2 TRBV28 NA NA TGTGCCAGCAGTTGGAGAGGCTCCGGGGAGCTGTTTTTT CASSWRGSGELFF
TRBJ2-7 TRBV10-3 NA NA TGTGCCATCAGCGACTCCCGGTTCTACGAGCAGTACTTC CAISDSRFYEQYF
TRBJ2-4 TRBV4-1 NA TRBD1 TGCGCCAGCAGCCTCTCGACAGGGTGGTTAGCCGAGGACATTCAGTACTTC CASSLSTGWLAEDIQYF
TRBJ2-7 TRBV7-2 NA TRBD2 TGTGCCAGCAGCTTGATAGCGGGAGAGGTCTACGAGCAGTACTTC CASSLIAGEVYEQYF
TRBJ2-5 TRBV7-8 NA TRBD2 TGTGCCAGCAGCACACCGGATCTAGCGGACTCCTACCAAGAGACCCAGTACTTC CASSTPDLADSYQETQYF
TRBJ2-7 TRBV2 NA NA TGTGCCAGCAGTGAGGGCCTATCGACAGGTTCCTACGAGCAGTACTTC CASSEGLSTGSYEQYF
TRBJ2-7 TRBV6-1 many NA TGTGCCAGCAGTGGATTAGGGGTAAGCTACGAGCAGTACTTC CASSGLGVSYEQYF
TRBJ2-3 TRBV7-8 few NA TGTGCCAGCAGCTTAGAACTAGCCGGCTCTAGCACAGATACGCAGTATTTT CASSLELAGSSTDTQYF
TRBJ2-2 TRBV28 NA NA TGTGCCAGCAGTTGGGGAATCGGGGAGCTGTTTTTT CASSWGIGELFF
TRBJ2-7 TRBV27 NA NA TGTGCCAGCAGTTTCCATGGGTCCACCCCCTCCTACGAGCAGTACTTC CASSFHGSTPSYEQYF
TRBJ2-5 TRBV7-9 NA NA TGTGCCAGCAGTTACGGGATCCAAGAGACCCAGTACTTC CASSYGIQETQYF
TRBJ1-2 TRBV9 NA TRBD1 TGTGCCAGCAGCGGTTCCAGGGGGCCGGGTGGCTACACCTTC CASSGSRGPGGYTF
TRBJ2-1 TRBV7-8 NA NA TGTGCCAGCAGCCCCCGATTGGACTACAATGAGCAGTTCTTC CASSPRLDYNEQFF
TRBJ2-7 TRBV7-9 once NA TGTGCCAGCAGCCCCCCGTTTGGCGGTGCGTGGGTCGAGCAGTACTTC CASSPPFGGAWVEQYF
TRBJ2-7 TRBV5-1 NA TRBD2 TGCGCCAGCAGCTTGGCTAGCGGGACCTACGAGCAGTACTTC CASSLASGTYEQYF
TRBJ2-1 TRBV10-3 NA TRBD2 TGTGCCATCAGTGAGCTGCTAGCGGGAGGGTACAATGAGCAGTTCTTC CAISELLAGGYNEQFF
TRBJ1-1 TRBV4-1 NA NA TGCGCCAGCAGCCAAGATCCGGGGCAGAACACTGAAGCTTTCTTT CASSQDPGQNTEAFF
TRBJ2-7 TRBV10-3 once TRBD1 TGTGCCATCAGTGAGTCAGGGGACCCGGACAGGGGGTGGTACGAGCAGTACTTC CAISESGDPDRGWYEQYF
TRBJ1-1 TRBV28 NA NA TGTGCCAGCAGTCGCAGGGGATTAGGCACTGAAGCTTTCTTT CASSRRGLGTEAFF
TRBJ1-1 TRBV13 NA NA TGTGCCAGCAGCTTATTCATAGTCTTCGATCGGCGCGCTTTCTTT CASSLFIVFDRRAFF
TRBJ1-5 TRBV25-1 NA NA TGTGCCAGCAGTGATTCTTGGAATCAGCCCCAGCATTTT CASSDSWNQPQHF
TRBJ2-7 TRBV29-1 NA NA TGCAGCTCCCGGGACGGAGATTTCCCGCCCTACGAGCAGTACTTC CSSRDGDFPPYEQYF
TRBJ2-1 TRBV5-8 NA NA TGTGCCAGCAGCTCCTGGGGGTCCCAAAATGAGCAGTTCTTC CASSSWGSQNEQFF
TRBJ1-2 TRBV7-9 few NA TGTGCCAGCAGCTATGGGGGAAACTATGGCTACACCTTC CASSYGGNYGYTF
TRBJ2-7 TRBV5-1 NA NA TGCGCCAGCAGCTTGGACAGCCTGGCTAAACTACGGGAGCAGTACTTC CASSLDSLAKLREQYF
TRBJ1-5 TRBV5-5 NA NA TGTGCCAGCAGCTTCGGCAGGCCGGGGGATAGCAATCAGCCCCAGCATTTT CASSFGRPGDSNQPQHF
TRBJ1-1 TRBV5-6 NA NA TGTGCCAGCACCTTGATGGGGACTGAAGCTTTCTTT CASTLMGTEAFF
TRBJ2-1 TRBV29-1 NA NA TGCAGCGTTGAAAGACTTGGGCAGACCTACAATGAGCAGTTCTTC CSVERLGQTYNEQFF
TRBJ2-7 TRBV19 NA TRBD1 TGTGCCAGTACTGAATTTCACGGTCGGCAGGGGGCCTACGAGCAGTACTTC CASTEFHGRQGAYEQYF
TRBJ2-2 TRBV11-2 NA NA TGTGCCAGCAGCCCAGCACCCCGGGGCACCGGGGAGCTGTTTTTT CASSPAPRGTGELFF
TRBJ2-7 TRBV9 NA TRBD1 TGTGCCAGCAGCGCTTCGGACAGGAACGCCAACAACGAGCAGTACTTC CASSASDRNANNEQYF
TRBJ1-2 TRBV6-5 NA TRBD1 TGTGCCAGCAGACAGGGGGAGACATCCTATGGCTACACCTTC CASRQGETSYGYTF
TRBJ2-3 TRBV7-8 NA TRBD2 TGTGCCAGCAGCCTGGGACTAGCGGGGACCGGTACGCAGTATTTT CASSLGLAGTGTQYF
TRBJ2-7 TRBV5-4 NA NA TGTGCCAGCAGCTTCGGGACATCCCGGGGCTACGAGCAGTACTTC CASSFGTSRGYEQYF
TRBJ1-1 TRBV4-2 once NA TGTGCCAGCAGCCAACGAACAGGAGAAGCTTTCTTT CASSQRTGEAFF
TRBJ1-1 TRBV2 NA TRBD1 TGTGCCAGCAGTAGGGACAGGGGCACTACTGAAGCTTTCTTT CASSRDRGTTEAFF
TRBJ2-3 TRBV5-1 NA NA TGCGCCAGCAGCTTGCACCCCGGGAAGGGACCGCCGACGTCTAGCACAGATACGCAGTATTTT CASSLHPGKGPPTSSTDTQYF
TRBJ1-1 TRBV4-1 few NA TGCGCCAGCAGCCAAGTGCGGGGCACTGAAGCTTTCTTT CASSQVRGTEAFF
TRBJ2-5 TRBV6-1 NA NA TGTGCCAGCAGTGAACGCCGTTGGGGCGAGACCCAGTACTTC CASSERRWGETQYF
TRBJ2-1 TRBV27 NA NA TGTGCCAGCAGTTTACAAGTGACAGTATCGTTCAATGAGCAGTTCTTC CASSLQVTVSFNEQFF